This TCR beta chain was observed in a study of beta chain features in type 1 diabetes. This clone was seen a handful of times. The CDR3 sequence is 15 residues long. Germline V gene sequence: CDR1 LNHDA, CDR2 SQIVND (reference sequence). V dropped 7 bases and J dropped 2; count of bases not matched to a gene: 5. Investigators reverse transcribed all isolated RNA, so they sequenced expressed TCRB transcripts. TCRdb's table, derived via immunoSEQ multiplex PCR, lists solely in-frame clones and lacks some. The table records around 300,000 clones, about 15% of them present only once. This receptor was obtained from a man aged 30 to 45 in good health. The sample was central memory CD4+ T cells from blood. The chain employs TRBV19 and TRBJ2-3; TRBD2 agrees at 11 bases. Here the CDR3 reads CASTLAGGITDTQYF. The CDR3 DNA sequence: TGTGCCAGTACGTTAGCGGGAGGGATCACAGATACGCAGTATTTT.